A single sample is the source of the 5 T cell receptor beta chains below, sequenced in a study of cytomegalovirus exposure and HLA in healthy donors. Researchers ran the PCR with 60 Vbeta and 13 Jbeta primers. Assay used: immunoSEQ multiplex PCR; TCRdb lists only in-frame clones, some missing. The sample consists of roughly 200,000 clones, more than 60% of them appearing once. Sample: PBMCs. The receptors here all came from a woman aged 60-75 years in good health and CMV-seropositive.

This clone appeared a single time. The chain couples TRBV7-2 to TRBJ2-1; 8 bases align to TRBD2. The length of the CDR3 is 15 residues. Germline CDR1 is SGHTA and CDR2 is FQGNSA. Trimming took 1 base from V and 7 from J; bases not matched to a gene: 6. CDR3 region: CASSLGAGAQNEQFF. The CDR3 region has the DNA TGTGCCAGCAGCTTAGGAGCGGGAGCACAGAATGAGCAGTTCTTC.

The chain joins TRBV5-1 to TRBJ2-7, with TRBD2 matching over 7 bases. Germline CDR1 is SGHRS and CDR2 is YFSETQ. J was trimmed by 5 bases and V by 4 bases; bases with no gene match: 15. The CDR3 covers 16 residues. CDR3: CASSLLLSGGQDEQYF. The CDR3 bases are TGCGCCAGCAGCCTTCTGTTGTCGGGAGGCCAAGACGAGCAGTACTTC.

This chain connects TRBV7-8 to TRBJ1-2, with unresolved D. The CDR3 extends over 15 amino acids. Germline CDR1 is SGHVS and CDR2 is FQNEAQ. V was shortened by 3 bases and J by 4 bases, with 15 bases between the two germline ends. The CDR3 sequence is CASSLMTGYGYGYTF. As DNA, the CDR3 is TGTGCCAGCAGCTTGATGACCGGGTATGGCTATGGCTACACCTTC.

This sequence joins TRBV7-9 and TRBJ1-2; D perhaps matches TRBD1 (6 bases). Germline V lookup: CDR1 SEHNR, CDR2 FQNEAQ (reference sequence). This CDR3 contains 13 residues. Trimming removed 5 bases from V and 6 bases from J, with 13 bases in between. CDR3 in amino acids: CASSLDRNNGYTF. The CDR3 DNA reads TGTGCCAGCAGCCTCGACAGGAATAATGGCTACACCTTC.

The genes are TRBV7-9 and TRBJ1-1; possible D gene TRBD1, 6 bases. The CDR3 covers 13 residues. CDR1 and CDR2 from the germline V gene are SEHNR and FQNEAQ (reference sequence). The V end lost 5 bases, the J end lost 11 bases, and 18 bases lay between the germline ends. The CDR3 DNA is TGTGCCAGCAGCCCCGAGGGGGGGGGCGACGCTTTCTTT. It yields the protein CASSPEGGGDAFF.